This entry lists 18 T cell receptor beta chains sequenced from one sample in a study of blood T cell repertoires in COVID-19. Sequenced by immunoSEQ multiplex PCR; TCRdb stores in-frame clones only, minus some. There are over 200,000 clones in the sample; around four fifths occur only once, and about 2.5% lies in the top ten. The sequenced sample consisted of peripheral blood. These TCRs come from a woman in her 70s with active or convalescent COVID-19.

The chain's CDR3 is CASSSPPGGSSNQPQHF. In DNA form, the CDR3 reads TGTGCCAGCAGCTCCCCCCCAGGGGGCAGTAGCAATCAGCCCCAGCATTTT. This chain connects TRBV7-9 to TRBJ1-5; 8 positions match TRBD1. The J segment lost 0 bases and the V segment lost 4 bases, leaving 8 bases of the junction unmatched. The CDR3 loop spans 17 amino acids. Looked up from germline, CDR1 is SEHNR and CDR2 is FQNEAQ (reference sequence).

The gene calls are TRBV5-1 and TRBJ1-2; 7 bases map to TRBD1. The CDR3 has 16 amino acids. The germline V gene has CDR1 SGHRS and CDR2 YFSETQ. V trimming: 0 bases; J trimming: 3 bases; junction bases outside the gene matches: 8. The CDR3, as DNA: TGCGCCAGCAGCTTGGCCTGGGACAGCGTGTACTATGGCTACACCTTC. Protein sequence: CASSLAWDSVYYGYTF. Drawing the rest from reference TRBV5-1 and TRBJ1-2, the complete variable domain is KAGVTQTPRYLIKTRGQQVTLSCSPISGHRSVSWYQQTPGQGLQFLFEYFSETQRNKGNFPGRFSGRQFSNSRSEMNVSTLELGDSALYLCASSLAWDSVYYGYTFGSGTRLTVV.

This clone was counted a single time. The chain is built from TRBV19 and TRBJ2-3; no definite D call. The CDR3 is made up of 11 amino acids. Trimming removed 9 bases from V and 5 bases from J, with 9 bases in between. From germline, CDR1 is LNHDA and CDR2 SQIVND (reference sequence). The CDR3 bases are TGTGCCAGCACGAGGCAAGATACGCAGTATTTT. Translation gives CASTRQDTQYF.

In this sample, this clone turned up once. V gene TRBV19 combines with J gene TRBJ1-1; possible D gene TRBD1, 6 bases. This CDR3 has 15 amino acids. Trimming left V 0 bases short and J 4 bases short, with 12 bases between. CDR1 LNHDA and CDR2 SQIVND come from the germline V gene (reference sequence). The CDR3 bases are TGTGCCAGTAGTATAGAAAATCAGGGGCGCACTGAAGCTTTCTTT. Translating gives CASSIENQGRTEAFF.

The V gene is TRBV28, the J gene TRBJ1-3, with no clear D. The CDR3 has 14 residues. CDR1 and CDR2 from the germline V gene are MDHEN and SYDVKM. Trimming took off 3 bases at V and 4 bases at J, with 10 bases between the two ends. DNA of the CDR3: TGTGCCAGCAGTTTTGGGAGGGTCGGAAACACCATATATTTT. As protein: CASSFGRVGNTIYF. Variable domain in full (rest from reference TRBV28 and TRBJ1-3): DVKVTQSSRYLVKRTGEKVFLECVQDMDHENMFWYRQDPGLGLRLIYFSYDVKMKEKGDIPEGYSVSREKKERFSLILESASTNQTSMYLCASSFGRVGNTIYFGEGSWLTVV.

The chain is built from TRBV5-1 and TRBJ1-2, with D possibly matching TRBD1 (5 bases). This CDR3 spans 15 amino acids. Germline V CDR1 and CDR2: SGHRS, YFSETQ. Trimming shortened V by 0 bases and J by 4 bases, and 13 bases separated the two germline ends. Here the CDR3 reads CASSLGPGQSYGYTF. The CDR3 nucleotides are TGCGCCAGCAGCTTGGGCCCAGGGCAGAGCTATGGCTACACCTTC.

Concerning this clone: At one of its ends the junction is not consistent with the germline gene, which may arise from a read error. The rearrangement uses TRBV7-7 and TRBJ2-1, with 10 positions matching TRBD2. Looked up from germline, CDR1 is SSHAT and CDR2 is FNYEAQ (reference sequence). The CDR3 covers 16 residues. DNA for the CDR3: TGTGCTAGCAGTCAAAAGCGGGAGGGCCCCAACAATGAGCAGTTCTTC. Residues: CASSQKREGPNNEQFF.

The V gene is TRBV5-1, the J gene TRBJ2-3; 11 bases align to TRBD2. V lost 6 bases, J lost 2 bases, and 8 bases stayed unmatched. Germline assignment: CDR1 SGHRS and CDR2 YFSETQ. The CDR3 consists of 16 residues. CDR3: CASIPGTSGYTDTQYF. The CDR3 DNA is TGCGCCAGCATCCCAGGGACTAGCGGATACACAGATACGCAGTATTTT. Using reference TRBV5-1 and TRBJ2-3 for the parts outside the CDR3, the full variable domain is KAGVTQTPRYLIKTRGQQVTLSCSPISGHRSVSWYQQTPGQGLQFLFEYFSETQRNKGNFPGRFSGRQFSNSRSEMNVSTLELGDSALYLCASIPGTSGYTDTQYFGPGTRLTVL.

The CDR3 sequence: CASSGFFGGANTQYF. The CDR3 DNA sequence: TGCGCCAGCAGCGGGTTTTTCGGGGGGGCGAATACGCAGTATTTT. The chain joins TRBV5-1 to TRBJ2-3, with 8 bases fitting TRBD2. With V trimmed by 4 bases and J by 7 bases, 11 bases remained unmatched. The length of the CDR3 is 15 residues. Per the germline V gene, CDR1 is SGHRS and CDR2 is YFSETQ.

CDR3 amino acids: CSVSQGIGNQPQHF. The CDR3 region has the DNA TGCAGCGTTTCTCAGGGCATTGGGAATCAGCCCCAGCATTTT. V and J are TRBV29-1 and TRBJ1-5, with TRBD1 as a possible D gene (5 bases). Germline CDR1 is SQVTM and CDR2 is ANQGSEA. The CDR3 loop spans 14 amino acids. Trimming removed 5 bases from V and 4 bases from J, with 15 bases in between. The full variable domain, completed using reference TRBV29-1 and TRBJ1-5, is SAVISQKPSRDICQRGTSLTIQCQVDSQVTMMFWYRQQPGQSLTLIATANQGSEATYESGFVIDKFPISRPNLTFSTLTVSNMSPEDSSIYLCSVSQGIGNQPQHFGDGTRLSIL.

J is TRBJ2-1 and V is TRBV24-1; TRBD2 aligns across 12 bases. There are 15 residues in the CDR3. V lost 9 bases to trimming and J lost 4 bases; unmatched junction nucleotides: 6. From germline, CDR1 is KGHDR and CDR2 SFDVKD. CDR3 loop: CATRSSGRVYNEQFF. In DNA form, the CDR3 reads TGTGCCACCCGTTCTAGCGGGAGGGTGTACAATGAGCAGTTCTTC.

The chain joins TRBV27 to TRBJ2-1, with 9 bases identical to TRBD2. Germline CDR1 MNHEY, CDR2 SMNVEV (reference sequence). The CDR3 consists of 14 residues. V shed 10 bases and J 2 bases; nucleotides not matched to a gene: 6. CDR3 loop: CATGREGPYNEQFF. CDR3 nucleotide sequence: TGTGCCACCGGGCGGGAGGGCCCCTACAATGAGCAGTTCTTC.

J is TRBJ1-5 and V is TRBV19; D possibly corresponds to TRBD1 (6 bases). The CDR3 is 12 amino acids. The V gene lost 9 bases and the J gene lost 6 bases, with 12 bases spanning the gap. CDR1 is LNHDA and CDR2 is SQIVND in the germline V gene (reference sequence). As DNA, the CDR3 is TGTGCCAGCACAGGGAGGGCTCAGCCCCAGCATTTT. As protein: CASTGRAQPQHF.

This clone was picked up a small number of times. The CDR3 loop reads CASSGQGAEETQYF. DNA for the CDR3: TGCGCCAGCAGTGGACAGGGAGCTGAAGAGACCCAGTACTTC. The chain joins TRBV5-1 to TRBJ2-5; 8 positions agree with TRBD1. J was trimmed by 3 bases and V by 5 bases; bases with no gene match: 6. The length of the CDR3 is 14 residues. Per germline, CDR1 SGHRS and CDR2 YFSETQ. Supplemented by reference TRBV5-1 and TRBJ2-5, the full variable domain reads KAGVTQTPRYLIKTRGQQVTLSCSPISGHRSVSWYQQTPGQGLQFLFEYFSETQRNKGNFPGRFSGRQFSNSRSEMNVSTLELGDSALYLCASSGQGAEETQYFGPGTRLLVL.

The chain uses TRBV2 and TRBJ1-1, with D perhaps TRBD1 (5 bases). The V gene lost 3 bases and the J gene lost 11 bases, with 10 bases spanning the gap. The CDR3 is made up of 11 amino acids. From germline, CDR1 is SNHLY and CDR2 FYNNEI. The CDR3 spells CASSDAGGAFF. The CDR3 DNA reads TGTGCCAGCAGTGATGCCGGGGGTGCTTTCTTT.

This clone was seen a handful of times. The genes are TRBV6-6 and TRBJ2-2, with TRBD2 identical over 8 bases. The V gene end was trimmed by 6 bases and the J gene end by 2 bases; junction bases not matched to a gene: 8. Germline lookup yields CDR1 MNHNY and CDR2 SVGAGI (reference sequence). CDR3 length: 16 residues. In nucleotides, the CDR3 is TGTGCCAGCAGCAACCTTTTAGCGGGAAACACCGGGGAGCTGTTTTTT. Protein: CASSNLLAGNTGELFF.

This clone occurred once. V and J are TRBV6-6 and TRBJ2-1; TRBD1 aligns across 9 bases. Germline values: CDR1 MNHNY, CDR2 SVGAGI (reference sequence). The trim removed 10 bases at V and 5 bases at J, leaving 9 bases unmatched. The CDR3 extends over 14 amino acids. The CDR3 region is CATSQGANDNEQFF. In DNA, the CDR3 is TGTGCCACTTCACAGGGGGCGAACGACAATGAGCAGTTCTTC.

CDR3 DNA: TGTGCCAGCAGCGTAGCTGGACACAGGGGGCAAGATGAAGCTTTCTTT. It specifies CASSVAGHRGQDEAFF. The chain has TRBV9 and TRBJ1-1; 9 nucleotides line up with TRBD1. V lost 0 bases, J lost 7 bases, and 10 bases stayed unmatched. Germline V gives CDR1 SGDLS, CDR2 YYNGEE. This CDR3 contains 16 residues. The variable domain in full, completed from reference TRBV9 and TRBJ1-1, reads DSGVTQTPKHLITATGQRVTLRCSPRSGDLSVYWYQQSLDQGLQFLIQYYNGEERAKGNILERFSAQQFPDLHSELNLSSLELGDSALYFCASSVAGHRGQDEAFFGQGTRLTVV.